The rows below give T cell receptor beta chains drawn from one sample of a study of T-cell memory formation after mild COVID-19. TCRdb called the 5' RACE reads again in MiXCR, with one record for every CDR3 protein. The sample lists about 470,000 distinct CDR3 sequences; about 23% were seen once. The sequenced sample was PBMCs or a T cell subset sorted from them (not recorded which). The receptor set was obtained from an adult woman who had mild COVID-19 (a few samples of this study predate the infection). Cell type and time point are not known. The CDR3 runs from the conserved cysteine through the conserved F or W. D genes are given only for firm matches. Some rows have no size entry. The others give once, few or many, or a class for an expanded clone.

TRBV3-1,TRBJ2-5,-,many,CASTYGGGKTQYF,TGTGCCAGCACCTACGGAGGCGGGAAGACCCAGTACTTC
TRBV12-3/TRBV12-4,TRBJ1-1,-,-,CASALGANTEAFF,TGTGCCAGCGCCCTCGGGGCGAACACTGAAGCTTTCTTT
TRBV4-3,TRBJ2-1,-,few,CASSQETYSSYNEQFF,TGCGCCAGCAGCCAAGAGACCTATAGCTCCTACAATGAGCAGTTCTTC
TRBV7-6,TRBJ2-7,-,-,CASSSSLGIEGSEQYF,TGTGCCAGCAGCTCCTCCCTAGGGATCGAGGGGTCCGAGCAGTACTTC
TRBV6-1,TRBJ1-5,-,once,CASMGTSGNQPQHF,TGTGCCAGCATGGGGACATCGGGCAATCAGCCCCAGCATTTT
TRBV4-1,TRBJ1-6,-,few,CASSQDHRQSSYNSPLHF,TGCGCCAGCAGCCAAGATCATCGGCAGAGCTCTTATAATTCACCCCTCCACTTT
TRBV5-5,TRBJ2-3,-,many,CASSSPYTDTQYF,TGCGCCAGCAGCTCCCCTTACACAGATACGCAGTATTTT
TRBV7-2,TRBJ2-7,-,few,CASSQSSQPREQYF,TGTGCCAGCAGCCAGAGTTCGCAACCGCGGGAGCAGTACTTC
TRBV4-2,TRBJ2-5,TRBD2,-,CASSRRLAGEEETQYF,TGTGCCAGCAGCCGGAGACTAGCGGGGGAGGAAGAGACCCAGTACTTC
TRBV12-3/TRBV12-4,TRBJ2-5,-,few,CASSWWGEQETQYF,TGTGCCAGCAGTTGGTGGGGGGAGCAAGAGACCCAGTACTTC
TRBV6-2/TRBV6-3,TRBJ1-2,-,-,CASSPLSTAEVYGYTF,TGTGCCAGCAGCCCTTTGTCCACAGCGGAGGTCTATGGCTACACCTTC
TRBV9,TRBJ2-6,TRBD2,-,CASSVGGTSGRGRANVLTF,TGTGCCAGCAGCGTGGGGGGAACTAGCGGGAGAGGGAGGGCCAACGTCCTGACTTTC
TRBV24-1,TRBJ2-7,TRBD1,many,CATSDPGQGTYEQYF,TGTGCCACCAGTGACCCGGGACAGGGGACCTACGAGCAGTACTTC
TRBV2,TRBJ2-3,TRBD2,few,CASSVAGDVSSTDTQYF,TGTGCCAGCAGTGTAGCGGGGGACGTGTCTAGCACAGATACGCAGTATTTT
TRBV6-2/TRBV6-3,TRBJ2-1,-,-,CASSRVGLSSYNEQFF,TGTGCCAGCAGTCGCGTAGGACTGAGCTCCTACAATGAGCAGTTCTTC
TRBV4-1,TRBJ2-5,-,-,CASSQDPLSGVAQYF,TGCGCCAGCAGCCAAGACCCCCTTAGTGGGGTAGCCCAGTACTTC
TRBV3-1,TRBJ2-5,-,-,CASSQRDEETQYF,TGTGCCAGCAGCCAGAGGGACGAAGAGACCCAGTACTTC
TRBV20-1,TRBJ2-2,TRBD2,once,CSARDVSGSYTGELFF,TGCAGTGCTAGAGATGTCAGCGGGAGCTACACCGGGGAGCTGTTTTTT
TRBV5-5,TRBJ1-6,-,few,CASSLVPDNSPLHF,TGTGCCAGCAGCTTGGTTCCAGATAATTCACCCCTCCACTTT
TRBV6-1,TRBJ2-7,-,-,CASSEGGGTYEQYF,TGTGCCAGCAGTGAAGGTGGAGGGACCTACGAGCAGTACTTC
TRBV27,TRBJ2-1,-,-,CASSLGTNYNEQFF,TGTGCCAGCAGTTTGGGGACCAACTACAATGAGCAGTTCTTC
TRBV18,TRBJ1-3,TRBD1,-,CASSLGTASGNTIYF,TGTGCCAGCTCCCTAGGGACAGCCTCTGGAAACACCATATATTTT
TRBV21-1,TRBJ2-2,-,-,CASDRGTGELFF,TGTGCCAGCGACAGGGGCACCGGGGAGCTGTTTTTT
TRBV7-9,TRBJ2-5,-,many,CASSLGEETQYF,TGTGCCAGCAGCTTGGGCGAAGAGACCCAGTACTTC
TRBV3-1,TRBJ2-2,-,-,CASSPSTGSGELFF,TGTGCCAGCAGCCCATCAACAGGGTCCGGGGAGCTGTTTTTT
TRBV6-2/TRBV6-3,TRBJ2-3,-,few,CASMGHSPGLDTQYF,TGTGCCAGCATGGGACACTCCCCGGGATTGGATACGCAGTATTTT
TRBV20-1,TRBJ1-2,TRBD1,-,CSARRGLGYTF,TGCAGTGCTAGGAGGGGGCTCGGCTACACCTTC
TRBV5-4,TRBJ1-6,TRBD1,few,CASSETGQDNSPLHF,TGTGCCAGCAGCGAGACGGGACAGGATAATTCACCCCTCCACTTT
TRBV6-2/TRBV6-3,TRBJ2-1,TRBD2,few,CASSPPLGLAEGGEQFF,TGTGCCAGCAGTCCGCCCTTGGGACTAGCGGAGGGGGGTGAGCAGTTCTTC
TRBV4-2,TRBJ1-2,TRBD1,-,CASSQQDRGDGYTF,TGTGCCAGCAGCCAACAGGACAGGGGCGATGGCTACACCTTC
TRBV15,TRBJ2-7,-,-,CATSSAGRAYF,TGTGCCACCAGTTCCGCCGGGAGAGCGTACTTC
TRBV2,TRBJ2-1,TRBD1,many,CASSRDRGYNEQFF,TGTGCCAGCAGTCGGGACAGGGGCTACAATGAGCAGTTCTTC
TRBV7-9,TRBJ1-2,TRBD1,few,CASSLDRDSRWTF,TGTGCCAGCAGCTTAGATCGGGACAGCCGTTGGACCTTC
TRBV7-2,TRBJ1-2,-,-,CASSRDWGYTF,TGTGCCAGCAGCCGGGATTGGGGCTACACCTTC
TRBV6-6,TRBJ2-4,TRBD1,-,CASSYSGQGLAKNIQYF,TGTGCCAGCAGTTACTCAGGACAGGGCCTAGCCAAAAACATTCAGTACTTC
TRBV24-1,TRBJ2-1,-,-,CATSQLSSYNEQFF,TGTGCCACCAGCCAGTTAAGCTCCTACAATGAGCAGTTCTTC
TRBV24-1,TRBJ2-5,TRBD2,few,CATSGGGGETQYF,TGTGCCACCAGTGGGGGCGGGGGGGAGACCCAGTACTTC
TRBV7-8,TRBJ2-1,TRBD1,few,CASSLEAFGTGTNEQFF,TGTGCCAGCAGCTTAGAAGCCTTCGGGACAGGGACGAATGAGCAGTTCTTC
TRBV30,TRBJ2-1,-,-,CAWSATGYNEQFF,TGTGCCTGGAGTGCGACTGGCTACAATGAGCAGTTCTTC
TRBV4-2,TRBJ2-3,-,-,CASRFVSGGSTDTQYF,TGTGCCAGCCGATTTGTAAGTGGTGGAAGCACAGATACGCAGTATTTT
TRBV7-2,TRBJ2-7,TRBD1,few,CASSVNTGTGSYEQYF,TGTGCCAGCAGCGTAAACACCGGGACAGGCTCCTACGAGCAGTACTTC
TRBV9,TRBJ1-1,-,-,CASSTLGGLNTEAFF,TGTGCCAGCAGCACCCTCGGCGGGTTAAACACTGAAGCTTTCTTT
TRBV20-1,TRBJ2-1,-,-,CSARDPSLHEQFF,TGCAGTGCTAGAGATCCTAGTCTCCATGAGCAGTTCTTC
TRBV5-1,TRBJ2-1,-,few,CASSLSPLRGSSYNEQFF,TGCGCCAGCAGCTTATCTCCCCTGCGGGGAAGCTCCTACAATGAGCAGTTCTTC
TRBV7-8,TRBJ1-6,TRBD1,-,CASSSGQGGYSPLHF,TGTGCCAGCAGCTCCGGACAGGGTGGTTATTCACCCCTCCACTTT
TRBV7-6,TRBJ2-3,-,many,CASSLGATGRTDTQYF,TGTGCCAGCAGCTTAGGTGCGACAGGGAGGACAGATACGCAGTATTTT
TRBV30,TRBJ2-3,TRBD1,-,CAWSKRDRDTDTQYF,TGTGCCTGGAGTAAGCGGGACAGGGACACAGATACGCAGTATTTT
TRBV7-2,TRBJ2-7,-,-,CASSFTGVYEQYF,TGTGCCAGCAGCTTCACCGGGGTCTACGAGCAGTACTTC
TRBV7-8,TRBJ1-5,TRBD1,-,CASSPQGADTQPQHF,TGTGCCAGCAGCCCACAGGGGGCGGATACTCAGCCCCAGCATTTT